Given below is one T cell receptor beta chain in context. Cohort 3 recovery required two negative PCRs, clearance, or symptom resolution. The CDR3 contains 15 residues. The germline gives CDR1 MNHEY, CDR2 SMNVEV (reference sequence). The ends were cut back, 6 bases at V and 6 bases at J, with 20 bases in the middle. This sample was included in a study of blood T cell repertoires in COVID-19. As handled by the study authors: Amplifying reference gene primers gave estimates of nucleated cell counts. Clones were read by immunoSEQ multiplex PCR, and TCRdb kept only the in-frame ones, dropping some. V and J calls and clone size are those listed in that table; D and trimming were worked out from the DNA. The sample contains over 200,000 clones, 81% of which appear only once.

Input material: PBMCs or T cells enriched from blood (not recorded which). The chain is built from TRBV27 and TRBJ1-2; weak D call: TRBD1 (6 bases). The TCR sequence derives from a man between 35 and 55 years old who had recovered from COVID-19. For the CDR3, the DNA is TGTGCCAGCAGGCCGAACAGGGCCTTGAGTCATGGCTACACCTTC. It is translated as CASRPNRALSHGYTF.